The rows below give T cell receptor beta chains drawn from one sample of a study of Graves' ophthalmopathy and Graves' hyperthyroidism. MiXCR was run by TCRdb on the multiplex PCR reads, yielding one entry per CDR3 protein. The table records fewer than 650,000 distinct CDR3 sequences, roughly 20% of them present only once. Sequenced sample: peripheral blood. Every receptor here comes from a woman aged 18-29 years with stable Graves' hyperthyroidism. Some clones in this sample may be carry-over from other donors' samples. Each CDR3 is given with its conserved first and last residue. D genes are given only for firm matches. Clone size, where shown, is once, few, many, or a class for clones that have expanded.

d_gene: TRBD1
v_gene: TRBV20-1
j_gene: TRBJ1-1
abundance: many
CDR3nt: TGCAGTGCTAGAGACCGGGACAGAATGAACACTGAAGCTTTCTTT
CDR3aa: CSARDRDRMNTEAFF

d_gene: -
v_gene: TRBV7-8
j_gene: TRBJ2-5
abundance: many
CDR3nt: TGTGCCAGCAGCTTAACGGGACAAGGAGAGCGGACCCAGTACTTC
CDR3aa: CASSLTGQGERTQYF

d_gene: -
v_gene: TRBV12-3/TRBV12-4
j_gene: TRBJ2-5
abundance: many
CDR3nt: TGTGCCAGCAGTTTAGGAGGGTCGGGGGAGACCCAGTACTTC
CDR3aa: CASSLGGSGETQYF

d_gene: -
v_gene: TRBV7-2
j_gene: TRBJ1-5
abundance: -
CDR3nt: TGTGCCAGCAGCTTAGACGACACCAATCAGCCCCAGCATTTT
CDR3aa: CASSLDDTNQPQHF

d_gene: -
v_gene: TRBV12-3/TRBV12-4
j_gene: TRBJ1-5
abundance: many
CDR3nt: TGTGCCAGCAGTTTGGGATTTAGCAATCAGCCCCAGCATTTT
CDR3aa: CASSLGFSNQPQHF

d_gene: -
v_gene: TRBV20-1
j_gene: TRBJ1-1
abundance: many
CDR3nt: TGCAGTGCTACGACGTCCACTGAAGCTTTCTTT
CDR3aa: CSATTSTEAFF

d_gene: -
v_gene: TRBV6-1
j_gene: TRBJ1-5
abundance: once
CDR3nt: TGTGCCAGCAGTGAAGCGCTGGGCCTCAATAGCAATCAGCCCCAGCATTTT
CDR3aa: CASSEALGLNSNQPQHF

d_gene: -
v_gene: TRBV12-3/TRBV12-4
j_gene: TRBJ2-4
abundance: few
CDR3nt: TGTGCCAGCAGTTTGGGGAGAAACAAAAACATTCAGTACTTC
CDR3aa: CASSLGRNKNIQYF

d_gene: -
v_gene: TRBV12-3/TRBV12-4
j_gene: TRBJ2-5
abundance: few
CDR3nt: TGTGCCAGCAGTTGGTCGGGGCTGGGGCAAGAGACCCAGTACTTC
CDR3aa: CASSWSGLGQETQYF

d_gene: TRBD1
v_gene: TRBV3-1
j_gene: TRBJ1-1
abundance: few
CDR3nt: TGTGCCAGCAGCTCTCCGGGACAGGAGGCTGAAGCTTTCTTT
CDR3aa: CASSSPGQEAEAFF

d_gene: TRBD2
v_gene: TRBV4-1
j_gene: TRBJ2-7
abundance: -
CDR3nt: TGCGCCAGCAGCCAAGGACTAGCGGCGACCTACGAGCAGTACTTC
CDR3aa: CASSQGLAATYEQYF

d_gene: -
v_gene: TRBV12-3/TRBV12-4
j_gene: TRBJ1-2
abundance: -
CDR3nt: TGTGCCAGCAGTTTAGACCAAAGGGGCCACTATGGCTACACCTTC
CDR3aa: CASSLDQRGHYGYTF

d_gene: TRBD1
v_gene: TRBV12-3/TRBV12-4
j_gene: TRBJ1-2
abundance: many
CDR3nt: TGTGCCAGCAGTCCGGGGAGGACAGGGCATGGCTACACCTTC
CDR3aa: CASSPGRTGHGYTF

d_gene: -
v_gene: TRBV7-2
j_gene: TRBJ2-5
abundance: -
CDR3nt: TGTGCCAGCAGCTTAGGAACGGGAGTGACCCAGTACTTC
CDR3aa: CASSLGTGVTQYF

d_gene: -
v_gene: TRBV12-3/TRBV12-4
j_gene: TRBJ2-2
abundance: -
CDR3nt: TGTGCCAGCAGTCACGAGACCGGGGAGCTGTTTTTT
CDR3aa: CASSHETGELFF

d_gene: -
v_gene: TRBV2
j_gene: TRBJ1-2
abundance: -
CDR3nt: TGTGCCAGCAGTGAAGGGTCAGGCCGGGGCTACACCTTC
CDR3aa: CASSEGSGRGYTF

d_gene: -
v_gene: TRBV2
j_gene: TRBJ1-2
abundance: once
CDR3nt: TGTGCCAGCAGTGAAGGGGGCTACACCTTC
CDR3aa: CASSEGGYTF

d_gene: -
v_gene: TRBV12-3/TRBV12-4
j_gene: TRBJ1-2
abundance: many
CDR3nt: TGTGCCAGCATATTACAGGGAGTCGACTATGGCTATACCTTC
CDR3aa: CASILQGVDYGYTF

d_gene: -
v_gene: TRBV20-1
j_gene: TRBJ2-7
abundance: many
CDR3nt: TGCAGTGCTAGCCGAGCGAACTACGAGCAGTACTTC
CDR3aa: CSASRANYEQYF

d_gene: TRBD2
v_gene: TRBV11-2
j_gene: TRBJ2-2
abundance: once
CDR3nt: TGTGCCAGCAGTTCTAGTCTAGCGGGGGGAGTCGTAGCCAGGGAGCTGTTTTTT
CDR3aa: CASSSSLAGGVVARELFF